These 3 T cell receptor beta chains were all obtained from the same sample, sequenced in a study of blood T cell repertoires in COVID-19. Some clones are missing from TCRdb's copy, which holds only in-frame ones; the method was immunoSEQ multiplex PCR. There are 100,000 to 120,000 clones in the sample; 70% to 90% occur only once, and about 3% lies in the top ten. Material: peripheral blood. The source is a man aged 35 to 55 with acute or convalescent COVID-19.

V and J are TRBV15 and TRBJ2-7, with TRBD1 matching over 9 bases. The CDR3 loop spans 15 amino acids. In germline, CDR1 is LNHNV, CDR2 YYDKDF (reference sequence). V was pared by 1 base and J by 3 bases, with 4 bases of the junction left unmatched. CDR3 loop: CATSRGTGDDYEQYF. The CDR3, as DNA: TGTGCCACCAGCAGAGGGACAGGGGATGACTACGAGCAGTACTTC.

This chain connects TRBV11-2 to TRBJ2-7; TRBD2 matches at 9 bases. Germline V lookup: CDR1 SGHAT, CDR2 FQNNGV. Trimming cost V 1 base and J 6 bases; bases outside gene matches: 7. The CDR3 contains 15 residues. The CDR3 protein is CASSLVGSGGPEQYF. CDR3 coding DNA: TGTGCCAGCAGCTTAGTGGGTAGCGGGGGACCCGAGCAGTACTTC.

The chain combines TRBV7-9 with TRBJ1-2; 9 nucleotides align to TRBD1. This CDR3 contains 14 residues. CDR1 SEHNR and CDR2 FQNEAQ come from the germline V gene (reference sequence). Trimming took 1 base from V and 6 from J; bases not matched to a gene: 3. The CDR3 protein is CASSLGQGVNGYTF. CDR3 coding DNA: TGTGCCAGCAGCTTAGGACAGGGGGTGAATGGCTACACCTTC.